This T cell receptor beta chain came from a study of memory CD4+ T cells and cytomegalovirus serostatus. The wider study: Donors were healthy Belgian adults, several CMV seropositive and 20 to 25 seronegative.

This CDR3 has 15 residues. From germline, CDR1 is SGHDT and CDR2 YYEEEE. V gave up 3 bases and J gave up 8 bases; unmatched junction bases: 11. The sort gate was single viable CD3+CD4+CD8-CD45RO+ cells for memory CD4+ T cells. Profiling relied on immunoSEQ multiplex PCR, and the TCRdb table lists in-frame clones only, not all of them. The table shows 45,000 or so clones, with approximately 80% occurring only once. Sample: memory CD4+ T cells from blood. The source is an adult in good health and CMV-seronegative. The chain recombines TRBV5-6 with TRBJ2-4, with TRBD1 identical over 7 bases. CDR3 bases: TGTGCCAGCAGCTCTAGGGGGCGTTTGGAGCACATTCAGTACTTC. Protein sequence: CASSSRGRLEHIQYF.